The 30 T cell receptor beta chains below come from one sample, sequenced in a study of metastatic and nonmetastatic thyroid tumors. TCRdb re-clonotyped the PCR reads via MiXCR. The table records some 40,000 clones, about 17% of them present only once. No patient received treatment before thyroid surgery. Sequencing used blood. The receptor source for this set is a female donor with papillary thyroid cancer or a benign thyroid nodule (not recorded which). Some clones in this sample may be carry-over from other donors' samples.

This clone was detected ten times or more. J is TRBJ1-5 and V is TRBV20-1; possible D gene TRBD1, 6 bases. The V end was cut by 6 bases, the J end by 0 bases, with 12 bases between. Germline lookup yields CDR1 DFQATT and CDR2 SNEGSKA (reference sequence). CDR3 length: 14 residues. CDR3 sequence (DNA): TGCAGTGCGGCGACAGGAACTAGCAATCAGCCCCAGCATTTT. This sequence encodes CSAATGTSNQPQHF.

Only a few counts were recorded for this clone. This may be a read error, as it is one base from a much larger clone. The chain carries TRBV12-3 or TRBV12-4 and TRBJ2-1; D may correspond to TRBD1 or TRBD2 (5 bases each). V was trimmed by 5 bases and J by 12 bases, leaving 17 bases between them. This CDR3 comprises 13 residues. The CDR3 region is CASSTGPSTGQFF. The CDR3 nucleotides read TGTGCCAGCAGTACGGGACCCTCCACTGGGCAGTTCTTC.

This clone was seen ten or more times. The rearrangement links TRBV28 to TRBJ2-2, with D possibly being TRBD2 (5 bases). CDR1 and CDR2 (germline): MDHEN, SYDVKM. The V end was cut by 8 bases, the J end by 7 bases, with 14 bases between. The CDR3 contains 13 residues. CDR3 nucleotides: TGTGCCAGCCTCAGTCGCGGGTTCGGGGAGCTGTTTTTT. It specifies CASLSRGFGELFF.

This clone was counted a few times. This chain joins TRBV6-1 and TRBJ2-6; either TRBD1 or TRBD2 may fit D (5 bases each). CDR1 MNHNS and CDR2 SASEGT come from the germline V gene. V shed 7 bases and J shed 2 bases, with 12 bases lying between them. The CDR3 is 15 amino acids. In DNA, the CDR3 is TGTGCCAGCATTGAGGGGTCTACTGGGGCCAACGTCCTGACTTTC. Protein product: CASIEGSTGANVLTF.

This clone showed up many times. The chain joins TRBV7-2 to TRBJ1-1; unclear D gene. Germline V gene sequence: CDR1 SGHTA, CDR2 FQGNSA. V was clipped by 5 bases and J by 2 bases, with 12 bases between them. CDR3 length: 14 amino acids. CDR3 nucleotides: TGTGCCAGCAGCCCCGGACTTATCAACACTGAAGCTTTCTTT. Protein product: CASSPGLINTEAFF.

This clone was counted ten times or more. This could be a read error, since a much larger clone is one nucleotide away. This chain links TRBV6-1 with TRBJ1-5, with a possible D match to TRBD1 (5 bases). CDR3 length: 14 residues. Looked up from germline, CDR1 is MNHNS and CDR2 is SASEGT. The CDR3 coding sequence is TGTGTCAGCAGTCCCAGGGAGGGCAATCAGCCCCAGCATTTT. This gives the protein CVSSPREGNQPQHF.

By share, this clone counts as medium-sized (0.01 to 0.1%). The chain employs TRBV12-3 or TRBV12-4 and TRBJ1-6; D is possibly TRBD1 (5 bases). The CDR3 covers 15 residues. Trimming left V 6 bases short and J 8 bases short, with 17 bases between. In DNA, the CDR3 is TGTGCCAGCAGGACCGTGGGGGGGGGATATTCACCCCTCCACTTT. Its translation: CASRTVGGGYSPLHF.

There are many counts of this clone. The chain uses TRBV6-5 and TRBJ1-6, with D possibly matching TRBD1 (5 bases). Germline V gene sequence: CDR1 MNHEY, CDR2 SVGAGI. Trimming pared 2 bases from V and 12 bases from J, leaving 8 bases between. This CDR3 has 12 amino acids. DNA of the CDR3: TGTGCCAGCAGTTACCCCCAGGGACCCCTCCACTTT. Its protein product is CASSYPQGPLHF.

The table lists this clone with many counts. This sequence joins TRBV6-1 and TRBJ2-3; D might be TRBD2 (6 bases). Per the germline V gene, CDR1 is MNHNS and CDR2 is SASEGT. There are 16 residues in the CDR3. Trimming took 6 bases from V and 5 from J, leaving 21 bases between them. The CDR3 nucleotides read TGTGCCAGCAGCCTAACACTCAGCGGGTGGGAAGATACGCAGTATTTT. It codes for CASSLTLSGWEDTQYF.

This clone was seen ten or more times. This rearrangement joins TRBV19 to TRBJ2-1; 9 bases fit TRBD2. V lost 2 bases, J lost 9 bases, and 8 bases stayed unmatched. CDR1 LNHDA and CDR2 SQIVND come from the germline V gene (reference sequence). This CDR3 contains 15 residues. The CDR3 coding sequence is TGTGCCAGTAGTATAAAAGATGGACTAGCGACTGAGCAGTTCTTC. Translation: CASSIKDGLATEQFF.

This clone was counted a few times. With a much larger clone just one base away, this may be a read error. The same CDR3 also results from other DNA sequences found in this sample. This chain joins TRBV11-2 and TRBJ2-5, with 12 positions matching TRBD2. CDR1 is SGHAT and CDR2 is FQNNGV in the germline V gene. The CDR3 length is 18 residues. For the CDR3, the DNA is TGCGCCAGCAGCTTAGATGGGCTAGCGGGGGGGAGACAAGAGACCCAGTACTTC. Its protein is CASSLDGLAGGRQETQYF.

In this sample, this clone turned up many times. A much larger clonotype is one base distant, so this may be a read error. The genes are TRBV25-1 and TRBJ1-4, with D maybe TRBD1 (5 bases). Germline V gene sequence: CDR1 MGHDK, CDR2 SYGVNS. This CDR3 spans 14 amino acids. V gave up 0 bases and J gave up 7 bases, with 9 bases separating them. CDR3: CASSEYRGSEKLFF. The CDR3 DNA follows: TGTGCCAGCAGTGAATATCGGGGGAGTGAAAAACTGTTTTTT.

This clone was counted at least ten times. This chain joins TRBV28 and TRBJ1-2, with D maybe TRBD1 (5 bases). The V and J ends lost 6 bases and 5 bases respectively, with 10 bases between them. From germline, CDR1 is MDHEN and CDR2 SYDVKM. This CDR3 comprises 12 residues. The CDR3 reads CASSSTVYGYTF. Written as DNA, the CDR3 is TGTGCCAGCAGCTCGACAGTTTATGGCTACACCTTC.

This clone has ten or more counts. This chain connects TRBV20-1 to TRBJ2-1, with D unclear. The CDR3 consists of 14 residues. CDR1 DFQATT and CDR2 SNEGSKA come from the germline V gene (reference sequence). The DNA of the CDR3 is TGCAGCGCGCTGATCGCGAACTCCTACAATGAGCAGTTCTTC. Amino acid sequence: CSALIANSYNEQFF.

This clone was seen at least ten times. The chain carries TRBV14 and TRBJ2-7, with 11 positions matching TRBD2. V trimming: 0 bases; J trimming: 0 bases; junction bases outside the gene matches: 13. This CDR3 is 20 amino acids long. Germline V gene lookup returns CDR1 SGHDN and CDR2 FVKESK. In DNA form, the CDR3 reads TGTGCCAGCAGCCAAGAAGGGGGTAGACTAGCGGGAACTAACTCCTACGAGCAGTACTTC. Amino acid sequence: CASSQEGGRLAGTNSYEQYF.

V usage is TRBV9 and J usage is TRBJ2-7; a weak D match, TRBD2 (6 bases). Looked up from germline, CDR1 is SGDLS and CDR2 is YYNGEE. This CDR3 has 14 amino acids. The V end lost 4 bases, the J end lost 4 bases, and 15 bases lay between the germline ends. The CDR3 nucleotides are TGTGCCAGCAGCCACACGGGGGACCATTACGAGCAGTACTTC. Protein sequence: CASSHTGDHYEQYF. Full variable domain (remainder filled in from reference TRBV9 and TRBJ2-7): DSGVTQTPKHLITATGQRVTLRCSPRSGDLSVYWYQQSLDQGLQFLIQYYNGEERAKGNILERFSAQQFPDLHSELNLSSLELGDSALYFCASSHTGDHYEQYFGPGTRLTVT.

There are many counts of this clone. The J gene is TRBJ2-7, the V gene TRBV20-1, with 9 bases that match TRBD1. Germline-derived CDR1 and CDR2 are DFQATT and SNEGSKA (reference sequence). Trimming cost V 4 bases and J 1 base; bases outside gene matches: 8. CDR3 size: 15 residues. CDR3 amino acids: CSANVWTGVSYEQYF. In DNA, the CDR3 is TGCAGTGCTAATGTTTGGACAGGGGTTTCCTACGAGCAGTACTTC.

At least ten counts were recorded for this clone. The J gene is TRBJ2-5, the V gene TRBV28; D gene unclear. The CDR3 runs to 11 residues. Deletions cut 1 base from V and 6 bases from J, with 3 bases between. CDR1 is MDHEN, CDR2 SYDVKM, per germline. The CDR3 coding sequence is TGTGCCAGCAGTTTATTTCAGACCCAGTACTTC. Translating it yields CASSLFQTQYF.

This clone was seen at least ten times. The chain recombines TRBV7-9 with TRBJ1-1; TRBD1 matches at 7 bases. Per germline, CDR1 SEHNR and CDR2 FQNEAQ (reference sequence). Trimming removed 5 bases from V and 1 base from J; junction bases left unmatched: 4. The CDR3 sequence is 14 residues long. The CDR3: CASSMTGSNTEAFF. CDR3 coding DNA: TGTGCCAGCAGCATGACAGGGTCGAACACTGAAGCTTTCTTT.

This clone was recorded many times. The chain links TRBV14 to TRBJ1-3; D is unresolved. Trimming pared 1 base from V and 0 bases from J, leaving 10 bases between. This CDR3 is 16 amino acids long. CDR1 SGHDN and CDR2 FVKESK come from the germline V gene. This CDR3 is CASSQAPGSSGNTIYF. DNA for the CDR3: TGTGCCAGCAGCCAAGCCCCCGGAAGCTCTGGAAACACCATATATTTT.

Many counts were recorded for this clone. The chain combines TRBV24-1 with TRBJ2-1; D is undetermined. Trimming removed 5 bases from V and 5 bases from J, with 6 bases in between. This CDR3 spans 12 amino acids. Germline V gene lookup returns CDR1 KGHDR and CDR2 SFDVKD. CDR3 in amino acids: CATSGYNNEQFF. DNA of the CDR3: TGTGCCACCAGTGGGTACAACAATGAGCAGTTCTTC.

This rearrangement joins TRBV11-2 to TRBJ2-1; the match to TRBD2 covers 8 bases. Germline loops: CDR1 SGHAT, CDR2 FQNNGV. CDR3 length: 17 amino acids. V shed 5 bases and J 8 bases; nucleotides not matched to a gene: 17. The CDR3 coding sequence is TGTGCCAGCAGCCCCCACTTTTCAGCGGGAGCCCTCCATGAGCAGTTCTTC. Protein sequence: CASSPHFSAGALHEQFF.

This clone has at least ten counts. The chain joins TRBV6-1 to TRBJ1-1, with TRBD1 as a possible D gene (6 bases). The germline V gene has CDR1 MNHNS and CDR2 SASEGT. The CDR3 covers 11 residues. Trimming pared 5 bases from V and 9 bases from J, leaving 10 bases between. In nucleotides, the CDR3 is TGTGCCAGCAGTTCCCAGGGGCAAGCTTTCTTT. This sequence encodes CASSSQGQAFF.

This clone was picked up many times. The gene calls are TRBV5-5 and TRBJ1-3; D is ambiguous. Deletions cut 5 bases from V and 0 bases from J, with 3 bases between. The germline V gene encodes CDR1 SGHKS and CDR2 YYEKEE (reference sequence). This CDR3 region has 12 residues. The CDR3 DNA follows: TGTGCCAGCAGAGGCTCTGGAAACACCATATATTTT. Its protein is CASRGSGNTIYF.

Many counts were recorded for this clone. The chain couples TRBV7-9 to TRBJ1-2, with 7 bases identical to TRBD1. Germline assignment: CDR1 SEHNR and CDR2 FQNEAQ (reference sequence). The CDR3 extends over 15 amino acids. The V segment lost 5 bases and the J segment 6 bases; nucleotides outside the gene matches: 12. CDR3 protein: CASSASGGQSNGYTF. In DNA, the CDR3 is TGTGCCAGCAGCGCTAGTGGGGGACAGAGCAATGGCTACACCTTC. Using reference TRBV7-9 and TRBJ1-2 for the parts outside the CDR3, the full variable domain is DTGVSQNPRHKITKRGQNVTFRCDPISEHNRLYWYRQTLGQGPEFLTYFQNEAQLEKSRLLSDRFSAERPKGSFSTLEIQRTEQGDSAMYLCASSASGGQSNGYTFGSGTRLTVV.

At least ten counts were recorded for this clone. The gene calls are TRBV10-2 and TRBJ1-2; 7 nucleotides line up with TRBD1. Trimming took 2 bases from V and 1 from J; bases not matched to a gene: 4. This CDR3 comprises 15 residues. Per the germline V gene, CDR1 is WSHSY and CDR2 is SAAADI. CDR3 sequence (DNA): TGCGCCAGCAGTGAGGGCGACAGGGTTAACTATGGCTACACCTTC. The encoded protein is CASSEGDRVNYGYTF.

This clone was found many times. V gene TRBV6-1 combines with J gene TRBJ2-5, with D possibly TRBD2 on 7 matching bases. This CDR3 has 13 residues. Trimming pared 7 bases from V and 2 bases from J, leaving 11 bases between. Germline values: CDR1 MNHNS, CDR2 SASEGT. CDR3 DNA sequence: TGTGCCAGCAAGAAGGGGGGGCAAGAGACCCAGTACTTC. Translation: CASKKGGQETQYF.

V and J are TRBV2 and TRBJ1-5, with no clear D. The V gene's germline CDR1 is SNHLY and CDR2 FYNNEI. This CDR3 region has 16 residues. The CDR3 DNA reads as TGTGCTAGCTCCGGCGTCCTAGTTCCTAGCAATCAGCCCCAGCATTTT. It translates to CASSGVLVPSNQPQHF.

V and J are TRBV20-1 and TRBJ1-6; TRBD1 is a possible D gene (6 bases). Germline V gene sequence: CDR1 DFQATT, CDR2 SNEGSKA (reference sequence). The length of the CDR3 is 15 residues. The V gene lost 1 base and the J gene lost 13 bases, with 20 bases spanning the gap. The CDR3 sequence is CSARGPTGHGIPLHF. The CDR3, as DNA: TGCAGTGCTAGAGGTCCGACAGGTCACGGGATTCCCCTCCACTTT.

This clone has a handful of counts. The CDR3 region is CASSLEGRPQHF. CDR3 DNA sequence: TGTGCCAGCAGTTTGGAGGGGAGGCCCCAGCATTTT. This sequence joins TRBV12-3 or TRBV12-4 and TRBJ1-5, with D possibly matching TRBD1 (5 bases). V dropped 3 bases and J dropped 9 bases, with 9 bases sitting between them. This CDR3 contains 12 residues.